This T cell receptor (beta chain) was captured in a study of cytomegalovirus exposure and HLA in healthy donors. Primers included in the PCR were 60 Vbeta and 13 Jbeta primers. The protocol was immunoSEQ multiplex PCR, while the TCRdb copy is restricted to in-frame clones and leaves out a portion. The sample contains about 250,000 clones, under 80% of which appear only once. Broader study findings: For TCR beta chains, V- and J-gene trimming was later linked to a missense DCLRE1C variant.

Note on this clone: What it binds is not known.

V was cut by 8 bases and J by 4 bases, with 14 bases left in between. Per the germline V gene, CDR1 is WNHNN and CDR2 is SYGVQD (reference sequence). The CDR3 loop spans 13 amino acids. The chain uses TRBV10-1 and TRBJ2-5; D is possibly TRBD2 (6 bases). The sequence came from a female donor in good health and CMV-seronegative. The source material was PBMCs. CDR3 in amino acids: CASPLTGVETQYF. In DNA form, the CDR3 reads TGCGCCAGCCCATTGACGGGAGTAGAGACCCAGTACTTC.